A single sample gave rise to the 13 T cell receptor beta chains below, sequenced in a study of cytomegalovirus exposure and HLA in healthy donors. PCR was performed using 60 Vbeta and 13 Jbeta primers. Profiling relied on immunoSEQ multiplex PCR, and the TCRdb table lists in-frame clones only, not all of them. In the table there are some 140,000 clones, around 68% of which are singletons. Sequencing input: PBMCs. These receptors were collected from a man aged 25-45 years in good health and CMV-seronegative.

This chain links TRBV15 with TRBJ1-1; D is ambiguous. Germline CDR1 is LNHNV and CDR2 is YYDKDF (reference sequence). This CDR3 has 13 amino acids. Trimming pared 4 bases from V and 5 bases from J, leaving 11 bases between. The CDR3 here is CATSTQRFTEAFF. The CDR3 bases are TGTGCCACCAGCACGCAGCGGTTTACTGAAGCTTTCTTT.

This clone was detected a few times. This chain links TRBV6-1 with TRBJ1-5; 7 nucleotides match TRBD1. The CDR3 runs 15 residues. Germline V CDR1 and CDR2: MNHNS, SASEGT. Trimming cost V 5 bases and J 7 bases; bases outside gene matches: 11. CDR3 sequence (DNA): TGTGCCAGCAGTTCAACAGGGGCGCTGGGCCAGCCCCAGCATTTT. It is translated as CASSSTGALGQPQHF.

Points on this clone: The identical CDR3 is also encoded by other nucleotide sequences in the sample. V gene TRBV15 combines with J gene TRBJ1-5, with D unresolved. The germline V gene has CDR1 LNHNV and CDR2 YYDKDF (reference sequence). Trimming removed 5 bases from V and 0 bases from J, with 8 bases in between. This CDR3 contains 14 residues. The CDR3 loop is CATSSEGSNQPQHF. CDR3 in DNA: TGTGCCACCAGCTCGGAGGGTAGCAATCAGCCCCAGCATTTT.

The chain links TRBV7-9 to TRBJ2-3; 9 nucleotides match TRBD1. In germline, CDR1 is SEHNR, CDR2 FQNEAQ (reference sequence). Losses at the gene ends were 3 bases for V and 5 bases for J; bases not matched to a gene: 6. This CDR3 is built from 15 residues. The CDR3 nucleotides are TGTGCCAGCAGCTTGCGGACAGGGGCCGAAGATACGCAGTATTTT. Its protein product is CASSLRTGAEDTQYF.

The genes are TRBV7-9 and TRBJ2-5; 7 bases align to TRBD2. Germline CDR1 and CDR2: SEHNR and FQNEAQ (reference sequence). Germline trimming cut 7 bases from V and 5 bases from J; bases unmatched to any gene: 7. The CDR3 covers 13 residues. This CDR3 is CASMRGLLETQYF. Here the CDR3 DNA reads TGTGCCAGCATGCGGGGGTTGTTGGAGACCCAGTACTTC. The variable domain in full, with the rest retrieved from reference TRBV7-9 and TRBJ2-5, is DTGVSQNPRHKITKRGQNVTFRCDPISEHNRLYWYRQTLGQGPEFLTYFQNEAQLEKSRLLSDRFSAERPKGSFSTLEIQRTEQGDSAMYLCASMRGLLETQYFGPGTRLLVL.

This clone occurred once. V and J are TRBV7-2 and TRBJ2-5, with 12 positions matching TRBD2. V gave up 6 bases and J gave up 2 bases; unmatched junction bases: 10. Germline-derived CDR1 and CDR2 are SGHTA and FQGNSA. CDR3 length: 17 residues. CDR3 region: CASRASGGAVGQETQYF. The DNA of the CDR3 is TGTGCCAGCAGGGCTAGCGGGGGGGCTGTTGGGCAAGAGACCCAGTACTTC.

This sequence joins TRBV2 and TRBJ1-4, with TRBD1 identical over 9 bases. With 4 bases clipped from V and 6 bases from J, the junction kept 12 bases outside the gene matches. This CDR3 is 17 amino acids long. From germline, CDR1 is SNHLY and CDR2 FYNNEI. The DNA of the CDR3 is TGTGCCAGCAGTGTCCCGGGACAGGGAAGTTTTGATGAAAAACTGTTTTTT. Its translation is CASSVPGQGSFDEKLFF.

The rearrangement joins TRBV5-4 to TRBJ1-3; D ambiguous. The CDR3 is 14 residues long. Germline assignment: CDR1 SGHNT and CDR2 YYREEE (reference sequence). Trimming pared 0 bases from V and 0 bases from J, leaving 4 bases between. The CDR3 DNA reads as TGTGCCAGCAGCTTGGGTAACTCTGGAAACACCATATATTTT. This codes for CASSLGNSGNTIYF.

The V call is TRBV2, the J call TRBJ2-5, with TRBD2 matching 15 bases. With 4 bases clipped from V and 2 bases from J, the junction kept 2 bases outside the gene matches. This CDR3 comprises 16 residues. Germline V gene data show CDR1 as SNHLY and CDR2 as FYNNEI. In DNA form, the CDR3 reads TGTGCCAGCAGTGTGGGGACTAGCGGGGGGCAAGAGACCCAGTACTTC. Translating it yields CASSVGTSGGQETQYF.

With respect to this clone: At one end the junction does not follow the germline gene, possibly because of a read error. The CDR3 reads CASSPTGTGNSGELFF. The CDR3 region has the DNA TGTGCCAGTAGTCCCACCGGGACAGGGAACTCCGGGGAGCTGTTTTTT. The chain couples TRBV19 to TRBJ2-2; 9 bases match TRBD1. Germline V gene lookup returns CDR1 LNHDA and CDR2 SQIVND (reference sequence). The CDR3 covers 16 residues.

This CDR3 is CASSQEGQGTGNTIYF. As DNA, the CDR3 is TGCGCCAGCAGCCAAGAGGGACAAGGAACAGGAAACACCATATATTTT. The genes are TRBV4-3 and TRBJ1-3; D may be TRBD1 (6 bases). The CDR3 consists of 16 residues. V gave up 0 bases and J gave up 4 bases, with 13 bases separating them. Germline V gene lookup returns CDR1 LGHNA and CDR2 YSLEER.

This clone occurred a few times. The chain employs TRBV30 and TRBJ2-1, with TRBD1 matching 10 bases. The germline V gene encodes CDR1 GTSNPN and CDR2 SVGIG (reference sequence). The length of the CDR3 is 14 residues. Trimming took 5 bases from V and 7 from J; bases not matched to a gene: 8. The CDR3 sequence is CAWGTGTGENEQFF. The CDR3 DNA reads TGTGCCTGGGGAACCGGGACAGGGGAAAATGAGCAGTTCTTC.

CDR3 protein: CSVAPRDRSPSYEQYF. CDR3 nucleotide sequence: TGCAGCGTCGCGCCCAGGGACAGATCACCCTCCTACGAGCAGTACTTC. The chain carries TRBV29-1 and TRBJ2-7; TRBD1 matches at 7 bases. With 6 bases clipped from V and 0 bases from J, the junction kept 14 bases outside the gene matches. This CDR3 comprises 16 residues. The germline V gene has CDR1 SQVTM and CDR2 ANQGSEA.